The clone carrying this T cell receptor beta chain was picked up many times. Its antigen remains unknown. TCRdb re-derived calls from the reads in MiXCR, one entry per CDR3 protein. The sample records about 470,000 distinct CDR3 sequences, under 55% being singletons. The sample comes from a study of T cell repertoires in cytomegalovirus infection. Study-wide findings and caveats: The study found HLA-C-restricted CMV-specific TCR beta clonotypes dominating the ex vivo response.

V gave up 1 base and J gave up 0 bases; unmatched junction bases: 7. The CDR3 contains 17 residues. CDR1 is SGHVS and CDR2 is FQNEAQ in the germline V gene. The chain joins TRBV7-8 to TRBJ2-3, with TRBD2 identical over 7 bases. The TCR was taken from a human donor in good health (CMV status not recorded). Some clones in this sample may be carry-over from other donors' samples. Here the sequenced sample was cultured PBMCs, taken from culture after CMV antigen stimulation. CDR3 loop: CASSLEVLGGSTDTQYF. DNA of the CDR3: TGTGCCAGCAGCTTAGAAGTCTTGGGGGGGAGCACAGATACGCAGTATTTT.